These 2 T cell receptor beta chains share one sample of origin, sequenced in a study of cytomegalovirus exposure and HLA in healthy donors. PCR amplification relied on 60 Vbeta primers (plus 13 Jbeta primers). Here immunoSEQ multiplex PCR was the method, and the copy in TCRdb shows in-frame clones only, minus some. The table includes roughly 180,000 clones, 65% to 85% detected once. Sequenced sample: PBMCs. The receptors derive from a woman between 50 and 59 years old in good health and CMV-seropositive.

This clone has only a few counts. The rearrangement uses TRBV28 and TRBJ1-1; 9 nucleotides align to TRBD1. Germline V gene data show CDR1 as MDHEN and CDR2 as SYDVKM. Trimming removed 6 bases from V and 5 bases from J; junction bases left unmatched: 10. The CDR3 has 15 residues. Here the CDR3 reads CASSRPTGGRTEAFF. The CDR3 DNA sequence: TGTGCCAGCAGCCGGCCGACAGGGGGAAGGACTGAAGCTTTCTTT.

The rearrangement uses TRBV12-5 and TRBJ2-5; D gene uncertain. This CDR3 region has 15 residues. Germline loops: CDR1 LGHNT, CDR2 FRNRAP. Trimming left V 1 base short and J 5 bases short, with 14 bases between. The CDR3 reads CASGLGASARETQYF. The DNA for the CDR3 is TGTGCTAGTGGTTTGGGGGCCTCCGCCAGGGAGACCCAGTACTTC.